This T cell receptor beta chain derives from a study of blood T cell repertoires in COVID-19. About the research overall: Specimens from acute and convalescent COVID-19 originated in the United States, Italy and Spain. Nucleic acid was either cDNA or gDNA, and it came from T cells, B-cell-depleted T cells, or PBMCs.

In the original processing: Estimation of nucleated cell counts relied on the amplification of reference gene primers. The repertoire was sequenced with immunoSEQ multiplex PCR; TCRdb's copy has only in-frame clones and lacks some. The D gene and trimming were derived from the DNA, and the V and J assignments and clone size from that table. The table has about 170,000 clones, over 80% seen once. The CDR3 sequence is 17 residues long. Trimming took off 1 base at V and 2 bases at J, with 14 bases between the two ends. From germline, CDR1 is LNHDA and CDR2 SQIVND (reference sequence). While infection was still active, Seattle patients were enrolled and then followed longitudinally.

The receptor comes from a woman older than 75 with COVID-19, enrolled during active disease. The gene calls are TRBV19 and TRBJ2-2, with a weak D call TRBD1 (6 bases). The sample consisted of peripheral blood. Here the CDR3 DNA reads TGTGCCAGTAGTATAGGGTTGGCAGGGGCAAACACCGGGGAGCTGTTTTTT. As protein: CASSIGLAGANTGELFF.